These 14 T cell receptor beta chains came from one sample sequenced in a study of blood T cell repertoires in COVID-19. Profiling relied on immunoSEQ multiplex PCR, and the TCRdb table lists in-frame clones only, not all of them. This sample has around 60,000 clones, with 70% to 90% found just once. Sequences were obtained from peripheral blood. The receptors come from a man over 45 with active COVID-19.

The J gene is TRBJ2-6, the V gene TRBV18, with D perhaps TRBD1 (6 bases). Germline CDR1 KGHSH, CDR2 LQKENI. The V gene lost 1 base and the J gene lost 4 bases, with 23 bases spanning the gap. The CDR3 contains 20 residues. The CDR3 spells CASSPQPRNRDRAGANVLTF. For the CDR3, the DNA is TGTGCCAGCTCACCACAACCCCGAAACAGGGATCGGGCGGGGGCCAACGTCCTGACTTTC.

This clone appeared a few times. The junction differs from germline at one of its ends, possibly a read error. V and J are TRBV4-1 and TRBJ2-7, with D hard to call. The CDR3 extends over 17 amino acids. Germline V gene lookup returns CDR1 MGHRA and CDR2 YSYEKL. The CDR3 coding sequence is TGCGCCAGCAGTCAAGTAATACTGGTACAGCACTCCTACGAGCAGTACTTC. It specifies CASSQVILVQHSYEQYF.

The chain carries TRBV19 and TRBJ1-2, with TRBD1 as a possible D gene (5 bases). The V end lost 9 bases, the J end lost 0 bases, and 17 bases lay between the germline ends. The CDR3 sequence is 15 residues long. CDR1 is LNHDA, CDR2 SQIVND, per germline (reference sequence). The CDR3 nucleotides are TGTGCCAGCGGGGAGTTCGGGGGGACTAACTATGGCTACACCTTC. This codes for CASGEFGGTNYGYTF.

The chain has TRBV7-7 and TRBJ1-1; the D is unclear. Germline CDR1 and CDR2: SSHAT and FNYEAQ (reference sequence). This CDR3 spans 15 amino acids. The V gene lost 1 base and the J gene lost 5 bases, with 14 bases spanning the gap. The CDR3 DNA sequence: TGTGCCAGCAGCTTAGTCATTGCGAGGGAGACTGAAGCTTTCTTT. Translation: CASSLVIARETEAFF.

The J gene is TRBJ2-3, the V gene TRBV9; the match to TRBD2 covers 10 bases. CDR3 size: 17 residues. Germline loops: CDR1 SGDLS, CDR2 YYNGEE. With V trimmed by 0 bases and J by 4 bases, 8 bases remained unmatched. The CDR3 is CASSVGPASGGSDTQYF. CDR3 coding DNA: TGTGCCAGCAGCGTAGGGCCCGCTAGCGGGGGATCAGATACGCAGTATTTT.

The chain carries TRBV24-1 and TRBJ2-2, with 8 bases fitting TRBD1. The CDR3 consists of 16 residues. With V trimmed by 3 bases and J by 5 bases, 7 bases remained unmatched. From germline, CDR1 is KGHDR and CDR2 SFDVKD. This chain's CDR3 is CATSDPGQGDTGELFF. Here the CDR3 DNA reads TGTGCCACCAGTGATCCAGGACAGGGTGATACCGGGGAGCTGTTTTTT.

The rearrangement uses TRBV6-5 and TRBJ1-1, with TRBD1 identical over 8 bases. The CDR3 loop spans 14 amino acids. Germline V gene data show CDR1 as MNHEY and CDR2 as SVGAGI. J lost 0 bases, V lost 6 bases, and 3 bases had no gene match. The CDR3: CASSYRGLNTEAFF. The CDR3 nucleotides are TGTGCCAGCAGCTACAGGGGGTTGAACACTGAAGCTTTCTTT.

The genes are TRBV19 and TRBJ1-1; D possibly corresponds to TRBD1 (5 bases). In germline, CDR1 is LNHDA, CDR2 SQIVND (reference sequence). V was clipped by 4 bases and J by 1 base, with 13 bases between them. The length of the CDR3 is 15 residues. Here the CDR3 DNA reads TGTGCCAGTAGTACCACCCTGGGGGGGAACACTGAAGCTTTCTTT. Translated, it gives CASSTTLGGNTEAFF. Full variable domain (remainder filled in from reference TRBV19 and TRBJ1-1): DGGITQSPKYLFRKEGQNVTLSCEQNLNHDAMYWYRQDPGQGLRLIYYSQIVNDFQKGDIAEGYSVSREKKESFPLTVTSAQKNPTAFYLCASSTTLGGNTEAFFGQGTRLTVV.

This chain uses TRBV4-1 with TRBJ2-2, with TRBD2 identical over 8 bases. Looked up from germline, CDR1 is MGHRA and CDR2 is YSYEKL. Trimming cost V 5 bases and J 5 bases; bases outside gene matches: 4. There are 14 residues in the CDR3. CDR3: CASSSPGGTGELFF. Here the CDR3 DNA reads TGCGCCAGCAGCTCACCGGGGGGGACCGGGGAGCTGTTTTTT.

This clone was recorded once. The chain links TRBV24-1 to TRBJ2-4; 11 bases fit TRBD2. The CDR3 totals 16 residues. With V trimmed by 4 bases and J by 2 bases, 3 bases remained unmatched. The V gene's germline CDR1 is KGHDR and CDR2 SFDVKD. The CDR3 DNA reads as TGTGCCACCAGTGACCAGACTAGCGGGACCAAAAACATTCAGTACTTC. Protein product: CATSDQTSGTKNIQYF.

The gene calls are TRBV6-6 and TRBJ2-4, with D possibly being TRBD1 (5 bases). The V gene lost 5 bases and the J gene lost 12 bases, with 14 bases spanning the gap. CDR3 length: 12 amino acids. Per germline, CDR1 MNHNY and CDR2 SVGAGI (reference sequence). This CDR3 is CASSPVLGHQYF. Here the CDR3 DNA reads TGTGCCAGCAGTCCCGTTCTAGGACATCAGTACTTC.

The chain employs TRBV30 and TRBJ1-2; weak D call: TRBD1 (5 bases). Germline loops: CDR1 GTSNPN, CDR2 SVGIG (reference sequence). The CDR3 runs to 13 residues. V lost 3 bases to trimming and J lost 8 bases, with 16 bases between them. In DNA form, the CDR3 reads TGTGCCTGGAGGCACCCTCGGGAGGGGGGCTACACCTTC. It codes for CAWRHPREGGYTF.

The V gene is TRBV6-2 or TRBV6-3, the J gene TRBJ2-4; no reliable D call. Germline V gene data show CDR1 as MNHEY and CDR2 as SVGEGT. This CDR3 spans 13 amino acids. Trimming took 0 bases from V and 6 from J, leaving 6 bases between them. The CDR3 loop is CASSYSTPNIQYF. The CDR3 DNA is TGTGCCAGCAGTTACTCCACACCAAACATTCAGTACTTC.

The V and J genes are TRBV3-1 (or the pseudogene TRBV3-2) and TRBJ2-7; no reliable D call. V gave up 2 bases and J gave up 4 bases, with 9 bases separating them. This CDR3 has 13 amino acids. Germline V CDR1 and CDR2: LGHDT, YNNKEL (reference sequence). The CDR3 nucleotides read TGTGCCAGCAGCCAACGCCCTGAGTACGAGCAGTACTTC. It specifies CASSQRPEYEQYF.